The rows below give T cell receptor beta chains drawn from one sample of a study of monozygotic twins with cystic fibrosis. Sequencing used immunoSEQ multiplex PCR; TCRdb keeps in-frame clones, though not all of them. The repertoire holds 30,000 to 40,000 clones, with over 80% as singletons. Sequenced sample: blood. The receptors derive from a boy aged 2 to 9 with cystic fibrosis. Each CDR3 is given with its conserved first and last residue. A D gene is named only where the DNA matches it firmly. The listing skips clone size in some rows; elsewhere it reads once, few, many or a size class.

CDR3 length	D gene	V gene	clone size	J gene	CDR3 protein	CDR3 DNA
16	-	TRBV19	-	TRBJ2-7	CASSIDHGVQDYEQYF	TGTGCCAGTAGTATTGATCACGGGGTCCAGGACTACGAGCAGTACTTC
14	TRBD1	TRBV6-6	once	TRBJ1-4	CASETDRGREKLFF	TGTGCCAGCGAAACCGACAGGGGGAGAGAAAAACTGTTTTTT
13	-	TRBV9	once	TRBJ2-2	CASSVADTGELFF	TGTGCCAGCAGCGTAGCCGATACCGGGGAGCTGTTTTTT
15	-	TRBV5-1	-	TRBJ1-4	CASSANVDYNEKLFF	TGCGCCAGCAGCGCGAACGTGGACTATAATGAAAAACTGTTTTTT
16	TRBD1	TRBV27	-	TRBJ2-7	CASSSTGTGVSYEQYF	TGTGCCAGCAGTTCTACCGGGACAGGGGTTTCCTACGAGCAGTACTTC
15	-	TRBV7-9	few	TRBJ1-1	CASSLHGTVNTEAFF	TGTGCCAGCAGCTTACATGGGACGGTGAACACTGAAGCTTTCTTT
15	-	TRBV11-2	-	TRBJ2-3	CASSSPRGRADTQYF	TGTGCCAGCAGCTCCCCTCGGGGTCGGGCAGATACGCAGTATTTT
15	-	TRBV15	once	TRBJ1-3	CATSRDQGSGNTIYF	TGTGCCACCAGCAGAGATCAGGGGTCTGGAAACACCATATATTTT
14	-	TRBV5-1	-	TRBJ1-1	CASSSGHSNTEAFF	TGCGCCAGCAGCTCGGGACATTCGAACACTGAAGCTTTCTTT
15	TRBD1	TRBV10-3	-	TRBJ1-2	CAISEEETGVNGYTF	TGTGCCATCAGTGAAGAAGAGACAGGGGTCAATGGCTACACCTTC
14	-	TRBV7-2	-	TRBJ2-5	CASSRGQRQETQYF	TGTGCCAGCAGCCGGGGACAACGCCAAGAGACCCAGTACTTC
14	TRBD2	TRBV6-5	-	TRBJ2-5	CASSSGLAVETQYF	TGTGCCAGCAGTTCGGGACTAGCGGTAGAGACCCAGTACTTC
16	TRBD2	TRBV7-6	-	TRBJ2-5	CASSLTSGGPQETQYF	TGTGCCAGCAGCTTGACTAGCGGGGGCCCCCAAGAGACCCAGTACTTC
15	TRBD1	TRBV10-2	-	TRBJ1-1	CASSEGQGRHTEAFF	TGCGCCAGCAGTGAGGGACAGGGGCGTCACACTGAAGCTTTCTTT
15	TRBD2	TRBV19	-	TRBJ2-1	CASSPSGVSYNEQFF	TGTGCCAGTAGCCCTAGCGGGGTCTCCTACAATGAGCAGTTCTTC
17	TRBD2	TRBV11-3	-	TRBJ2-1	CASSFRLAGGPGNEQFF	TGTGCCAGCAGCTTTCGACTAGCGGGGGGGCCCGGGAATGAGCAGTTCTTC
11	-	TRBV2	-	TRBJ1-2	CASRENYGYTF	TGTGCCAGCAGGGAGAACTATGGCTACACCTTC
14	-	TRBV27	-	TRBJ1-1	CASSLYGGRTEAFF	TGTGCCAGCAGTTTATACGGGGGTCGCACTGAAGCTTTCTTT
12	-	TRBV7-2	-	TRBJ1-5	CASSLRGQPQHF	TGTGCCAGCAGCTTAAGGGGTCAGCCCCAGCATTTT
14	TRBD1	TRBV7-9	-	TRBJ2-5	CASRPGTGAETQYF	TGTGCCAGCAGGCCCGGGACAGGTGCCGAGACCCAGTACTTC
12	-	TRBV29-1	-	TRBJ2-7	CSAADSPYEQYF	TGCAGCGCCGCAGACTCCCCCTACGAGCAGTACTTC
14	-	TRBV9	-	TRBJ2-2	CASSVGFVTGELFF	TGTGCCAGCAGCGTAGGATTTGTCACCGGGGAGCTGTTTTTT
16	-	TRBV7-9	-	TRBJ1-1	CASSLGWGARNTEAFF	TGTGCCAGCAGCTTAGGTTGGGGGGCCCGGAACACTGAAGCTTTCTTT
17	-	TRBV7-8	-	TRBJ2-5	CASSLGWRQTTQETQYF	TGTGCCAGCAGCTTAGGTTGGCGACAAACTACCCAAGAGACCCAGTACTTC
15	TRBD1	TRBV10-3	-	TRBJ1-1	CAISEGTARVTEAFF	TGTGCCATCAGTGAGGGGACAGCTCGAGTCACTGAAGCTTTCTTT
14	-	TRBV6-6	-	TRBJ1-1	CASSYWGGAMEAFF	TGTGCCAGCAGTTACTGGGGGGGGGCGATGGAAGCTTTCTTT
12	-	TRBV29-1	-	TRBJ1-1	CSGGGRITEAFF	TGCAGCGGGGGGGGTCGGATCACTGAAGCTTTCTTT
14	TRBD1	TRBV27	-	TRBJ1-6	CASSLSGGNSPLHF	TGTGCCAGCAGTTTATCAGGGGGCAATTCACCCCTCCACTTT
15	-	TRBV4-1	-	TRBJ1-4	CASSLEARGREKLFF	TGCGCCAGCAGCTTAGAGGCCAGGGGACGAGAAAAACTGTTTTTT
14	-	TRBV25-1	-	TRBJ2-7	CASSRGGFSYEQYF	TGTGCCAGCAGCAGGGGGGGGTTCTCCTACGAGCAGTACTTC
15	-	TRBV5-1	-	TRBJ2-1	CASSFSGTPYNEQFF	TGCGCCAGCAGCTTCTCCGGGACTCCATACAATGAGCAGTTCTTC
16	TRBD1	TRBV6-6	-	TRBJ1-2	CASSRDRGRANYGYTF	TGTGCCAGCAGTCGGGACAGGGGAAGAGCTAACTATGGCTACACCTTC
15	TRBD1	TRBV19	-	TRBJ1-5	CASSISDREHQPQHF	TGTGCCAGTAGTATTTCCGACAGGGAGCATCAGCCCCAGCATTTT
16	TRBD1	TRBV6-1	-	TRBJ1-5	CASSELAGGGNQPQHF	TGTGCCAGCAGTGAATTGGCAGGGGGCGGCAATCAGCCCCAGCATTTT
14	-	TRBV19	-	TRBJ1-1	CASTTVGMNTEAFF	TGTGCCAGTACTACGGTGGGAATGAACACTGAAGCTTTCTTT